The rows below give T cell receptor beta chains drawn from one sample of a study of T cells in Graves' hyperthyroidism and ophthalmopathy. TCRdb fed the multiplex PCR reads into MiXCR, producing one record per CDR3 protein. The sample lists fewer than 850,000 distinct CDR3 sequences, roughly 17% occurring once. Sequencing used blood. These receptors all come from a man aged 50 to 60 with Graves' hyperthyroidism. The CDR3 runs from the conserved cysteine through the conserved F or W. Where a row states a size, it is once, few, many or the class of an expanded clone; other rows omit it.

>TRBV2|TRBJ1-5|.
CASKGQIFNQPQHF
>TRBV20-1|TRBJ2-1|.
CSARDRVGGFVYNEQFF
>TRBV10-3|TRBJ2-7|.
CASSENGRAYEQYF
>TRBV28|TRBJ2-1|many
CATRPRTTRDYNEQFF
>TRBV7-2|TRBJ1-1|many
CASRSRQGRNTEAFF
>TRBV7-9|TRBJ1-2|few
CASSLEMLGGEDGYTF
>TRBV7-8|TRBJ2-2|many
CASSLEGLAPGELFF
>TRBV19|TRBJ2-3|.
CATSSPSTDTQYF
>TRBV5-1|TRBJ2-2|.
CASSFLGAAGELFF
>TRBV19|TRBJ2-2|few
CASITTNTGELFF
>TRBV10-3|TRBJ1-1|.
CAIRKQGANTEAFF
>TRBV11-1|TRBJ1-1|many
CASSGPRVEAFF
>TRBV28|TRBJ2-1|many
CASSPSLGLASYNEQFF
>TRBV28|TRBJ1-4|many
CASSLATNEKLFF
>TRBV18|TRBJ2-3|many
CASQSDQRSTDTQYF
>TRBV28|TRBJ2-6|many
CASHGLTGANVLTF
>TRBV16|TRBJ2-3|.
CASSPSASGSSDTQYF
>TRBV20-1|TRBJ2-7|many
CSVPGQGGGRASYEQYF
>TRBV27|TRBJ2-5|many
CASSFKTSRETQYF
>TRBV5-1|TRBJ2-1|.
CASSLGTGGNNEQFF
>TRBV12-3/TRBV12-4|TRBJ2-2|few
CASSAGLFSGELFF
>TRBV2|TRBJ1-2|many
CASRTDSIDTYGYTF
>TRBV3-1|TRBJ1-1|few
CASSQRGTGRTTEAFF
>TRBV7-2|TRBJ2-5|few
CASSLEPMTQETRYF
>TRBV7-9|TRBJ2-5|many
CASSHLDGGREGETQYF
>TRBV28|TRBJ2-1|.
CASSVTRAEQFF
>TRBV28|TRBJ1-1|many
CASSFQATEAFF
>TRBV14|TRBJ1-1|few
CASSQNAGTEAFF
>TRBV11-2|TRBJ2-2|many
CASSLDTPLAGNTGELFF
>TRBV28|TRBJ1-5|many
CASSLIVTNSNQPQHF
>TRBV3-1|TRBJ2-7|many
CASSPRTSGRRAYEQYF
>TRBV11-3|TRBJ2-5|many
CASSFAEGETQYF
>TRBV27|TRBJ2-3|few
CASSLIAATSTDTQYF
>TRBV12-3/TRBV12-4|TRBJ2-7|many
CASSRDRDHEQYF
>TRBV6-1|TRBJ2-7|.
CASRTGVPYEQYF
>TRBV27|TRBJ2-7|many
CASSLIPTGYEQYF
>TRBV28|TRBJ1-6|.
CASSDRVGNSPLHF
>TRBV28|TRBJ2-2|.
CASSSYIGTGELFF
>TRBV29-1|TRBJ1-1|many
CSSGHRNTEAFF
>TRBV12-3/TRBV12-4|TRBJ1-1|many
CASSPQGMNTEAFF
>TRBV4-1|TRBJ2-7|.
CASSRDLSLYEQYF
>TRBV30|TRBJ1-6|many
CAGNRQGNSPLHF
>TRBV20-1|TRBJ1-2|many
CSASPRSNYGYTF
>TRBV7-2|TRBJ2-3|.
CASSAPRFGTDTQYF
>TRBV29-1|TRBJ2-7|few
CSVEGGDETYEQYF
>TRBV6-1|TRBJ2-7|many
CASLKAPAYEQYF
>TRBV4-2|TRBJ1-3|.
CASSQAQGQGNGNTIYF
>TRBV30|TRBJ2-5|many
CAWTRQGLETQYF
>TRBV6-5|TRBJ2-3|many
CASSYSGLAGSTDTQYF
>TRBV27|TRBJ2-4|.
CASSSLAGERYIQYF
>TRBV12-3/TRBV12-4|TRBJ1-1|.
CASSLTGNTGAFF